Described below is a single T cell receptor beta chain sequence and its context. As yet, its antigen is unknown. This sample was included in a study of cytomegalovirus exposure and HLA in healthy donors. PCR was performed using 60 Vbeta and 13 Jbeta primers. The data were produced by immunoSEQ multiplex PCR, yet TCRdb's version contains in-frame clones alone and is incomplete. Among about 150,000 clones listed, 82% were seen once. Overall study results and limits: Previous analysis showed most TCR beta V segments were productive about 87% or about 30% of the time. Around 160 TCR beta chains were listed as cytomegalovirus-associated.

This TCR was recovered from a woman aged 45-65 years in good health and CMV-seropositive. Material for sequencing was PBMCs.

The CDR3 DNA reads TGTGCCAGCAGCTCAGGACTAGCGGGTGCACTGGGGGAGCTGTTTTTT. Translating gives CASSSGLAGALGELFF. The chain has TRBV7-3 and TRBJ2-2, with TRBD2 matching over 11 bases. The CDR3 is 16 residues long. Germline V gene data show CDR1 as SGHTA and CDR2 as FQGTGA. Losses at the gene ends were 4 bases for V and 8 bases for J; bases not matched to a gene: 9.